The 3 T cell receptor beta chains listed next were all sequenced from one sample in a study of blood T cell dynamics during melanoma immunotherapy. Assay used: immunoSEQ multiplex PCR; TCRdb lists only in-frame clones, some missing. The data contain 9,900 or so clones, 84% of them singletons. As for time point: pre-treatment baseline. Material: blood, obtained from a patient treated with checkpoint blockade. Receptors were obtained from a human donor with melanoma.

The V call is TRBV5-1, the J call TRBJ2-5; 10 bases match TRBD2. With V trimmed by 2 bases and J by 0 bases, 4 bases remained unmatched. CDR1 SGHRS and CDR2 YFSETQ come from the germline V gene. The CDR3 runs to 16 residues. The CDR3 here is CASSFLAGANQETQYF. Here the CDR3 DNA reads TGCGCCAGCAGCTTTCTAGCGGGGGCCAACCAAGAGACCCAGTACTTC.

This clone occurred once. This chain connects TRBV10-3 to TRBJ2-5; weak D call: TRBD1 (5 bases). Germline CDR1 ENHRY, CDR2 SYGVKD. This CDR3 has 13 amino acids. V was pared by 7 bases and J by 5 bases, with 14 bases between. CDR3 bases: TGTGCCATCAAAGGGGTCACGAGGGAGACCCAGTACTTC. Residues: CAIKGVTRETQYF.

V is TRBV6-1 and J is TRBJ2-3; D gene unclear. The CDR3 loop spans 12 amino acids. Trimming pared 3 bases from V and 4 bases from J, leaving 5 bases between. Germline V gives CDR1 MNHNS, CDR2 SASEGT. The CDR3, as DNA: TGTGCCAGCAGTGATTGGGCAGATACGCAGTATTTT. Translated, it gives CASSDWADTQYF.